This T cell receptor beta chain was obtained from a study of T-cell reconstitution after alpha-beta-depleted transplantation in children. TCRbeta library preparation incorporated unique molecular identifiers. TCRdb reprocessed the PCR reads via MiXCR and lists one record per CDR3 protein. The sample records roughly 670,000 distinct CDR3 sequences, over 10% being singletons. This clonotype was picked up a small number of times. The antigen is undetermined. Overall study findings and caveats: It was reported that alpha-beta T cells came from several hundred expanded graft clones (about two months after transplant). The study traced high day-60 TCRbeta diversity in some patients to surviving recipient T cells and thymic progenitors. Once a year had passed after transplant, T-cell counts and diversity came mostly from newly produced T cells.

Specimen: PBMCs, collected before TCRalphabeta/CD19-depleted stem cell transplant. The receptor's source is a girl aged 2 to 10 with congenital amegakaryocytic thrombocytopenia, due to receive a stem cell transplant.

The CDR3: CASSLPGGLAGVTGPYNEQFF. CDR3 DNA sequence: TGCGCCAGCAGCTTACCTGGGGGACTAGCGGGAGTTACGGGGCCCTACAATGAGCAGTTCTTC. V is TRBV5-1 and J is TRBJ2-1; 14 bases are shared with TRBD2. The CDR3 totals 21 residues. The ends lost 2 bases at V and 2 bases at J; junction bases unmatched: 15. Germline loops: CDR1 SGHRS, CDR2 YFSETQ.